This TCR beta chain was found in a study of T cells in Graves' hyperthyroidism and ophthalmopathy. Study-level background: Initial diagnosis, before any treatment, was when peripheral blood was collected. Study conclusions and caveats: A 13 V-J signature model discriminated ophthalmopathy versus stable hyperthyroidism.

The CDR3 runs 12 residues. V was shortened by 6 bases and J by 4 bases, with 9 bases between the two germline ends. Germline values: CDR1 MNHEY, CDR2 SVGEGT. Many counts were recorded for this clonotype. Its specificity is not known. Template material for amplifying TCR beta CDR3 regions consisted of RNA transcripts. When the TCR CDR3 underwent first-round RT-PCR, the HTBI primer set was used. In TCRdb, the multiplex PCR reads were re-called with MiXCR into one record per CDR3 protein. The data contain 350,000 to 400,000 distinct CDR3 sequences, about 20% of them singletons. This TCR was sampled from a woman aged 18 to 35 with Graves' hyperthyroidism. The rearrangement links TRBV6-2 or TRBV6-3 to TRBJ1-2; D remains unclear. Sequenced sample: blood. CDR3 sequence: CASRRVIYGYTF. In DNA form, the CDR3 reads TGTGCCAGCAGGAGGGTCATCTATGGCTACACCTTC.